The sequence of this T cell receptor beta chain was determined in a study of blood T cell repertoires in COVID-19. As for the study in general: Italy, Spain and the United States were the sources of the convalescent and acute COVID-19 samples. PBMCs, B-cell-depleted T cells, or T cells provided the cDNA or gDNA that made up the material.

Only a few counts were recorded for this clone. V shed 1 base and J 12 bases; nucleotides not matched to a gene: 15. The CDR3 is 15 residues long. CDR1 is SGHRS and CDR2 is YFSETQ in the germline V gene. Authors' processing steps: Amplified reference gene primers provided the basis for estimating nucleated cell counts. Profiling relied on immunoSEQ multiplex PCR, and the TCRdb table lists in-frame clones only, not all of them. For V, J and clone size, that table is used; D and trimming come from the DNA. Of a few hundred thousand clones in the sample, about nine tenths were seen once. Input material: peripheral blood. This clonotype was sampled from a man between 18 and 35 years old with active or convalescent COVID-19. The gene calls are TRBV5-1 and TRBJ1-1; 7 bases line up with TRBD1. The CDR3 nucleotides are TGCGCCAGCAGCTTGTTTGCGCGGGACAGCCGAGAGACTTTCTTT. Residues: CASSLFARDSRETFF.